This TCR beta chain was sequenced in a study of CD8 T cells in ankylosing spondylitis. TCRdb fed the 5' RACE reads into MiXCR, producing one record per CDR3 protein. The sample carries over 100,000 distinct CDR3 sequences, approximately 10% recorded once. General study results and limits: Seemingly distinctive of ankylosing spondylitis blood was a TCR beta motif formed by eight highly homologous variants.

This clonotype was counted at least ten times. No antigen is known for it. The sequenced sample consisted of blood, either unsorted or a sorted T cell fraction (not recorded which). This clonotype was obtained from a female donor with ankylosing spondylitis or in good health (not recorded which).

CDR3 residues: CASSSVPGRNQPQHF. In DNA, the CDR3 is TGCGCCAGCAGCTCTGTCCCGGGTCGGAATCAGCCCCAGCATTTT. The J gene is TRBJ1-5, the V gene TRBV5-1; no definite D call. V lost 3 bases, J lost 4 bases, and 14 bases lay in between. This CDR3 has 15 residues. Germline values: CDR1 SGHRS, CDR2 YFSETQ. Looking up the rest from reference TRBV5-1 and TRBJ1-5 gives the full variable domain: KAGVTQTPRYLIKTRGQQVTLSCSPISGHRSVSWYQQTPGQGLQFLFEYFSETQRNKGNFPGRFSGRQFSNSRSEMNVSTLELGDSALYLCASSSVPGRNQPQHFGDGTRLSIL.